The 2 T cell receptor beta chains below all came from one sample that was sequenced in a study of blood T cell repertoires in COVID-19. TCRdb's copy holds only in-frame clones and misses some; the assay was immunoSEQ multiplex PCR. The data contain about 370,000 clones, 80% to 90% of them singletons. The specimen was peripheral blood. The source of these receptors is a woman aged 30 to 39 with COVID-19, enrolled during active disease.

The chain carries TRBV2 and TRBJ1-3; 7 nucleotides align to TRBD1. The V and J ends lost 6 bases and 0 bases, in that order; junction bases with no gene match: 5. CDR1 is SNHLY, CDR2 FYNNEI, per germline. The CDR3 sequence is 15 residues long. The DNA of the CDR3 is TGTGCCAGCAGCAGAGACAGGGCCTCTGGAAACACCATATATTTT. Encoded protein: CASSRDRASGNTIYF.

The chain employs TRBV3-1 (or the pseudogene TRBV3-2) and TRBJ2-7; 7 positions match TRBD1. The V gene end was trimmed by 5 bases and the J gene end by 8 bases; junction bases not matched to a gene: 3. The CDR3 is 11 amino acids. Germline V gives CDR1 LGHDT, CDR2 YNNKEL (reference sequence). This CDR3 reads CASSVQGQQYF. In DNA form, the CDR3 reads TGTGCCAGCAGCGTACAGGGGCAGCAGTACTTC.